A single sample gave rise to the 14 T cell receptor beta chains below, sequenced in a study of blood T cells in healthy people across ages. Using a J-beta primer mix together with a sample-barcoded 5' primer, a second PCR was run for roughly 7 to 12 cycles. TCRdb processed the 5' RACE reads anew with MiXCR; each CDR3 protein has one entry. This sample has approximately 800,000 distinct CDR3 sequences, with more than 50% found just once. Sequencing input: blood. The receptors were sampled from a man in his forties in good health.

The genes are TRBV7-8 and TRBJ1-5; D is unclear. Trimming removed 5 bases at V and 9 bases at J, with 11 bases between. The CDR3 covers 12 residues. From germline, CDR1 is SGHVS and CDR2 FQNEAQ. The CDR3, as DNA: TGTGCCAGCAGCCCACCTGAGCGGCCCCAGCATTTT. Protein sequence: CASSPPERPQHF.

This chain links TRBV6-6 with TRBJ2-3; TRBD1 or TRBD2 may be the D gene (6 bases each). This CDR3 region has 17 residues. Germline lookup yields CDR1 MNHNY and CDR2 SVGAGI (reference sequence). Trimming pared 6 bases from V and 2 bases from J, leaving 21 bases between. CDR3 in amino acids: CASRALGRGPHTDTQYF. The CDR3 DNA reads TGTGCCAGCAGGGCCCTTGGACGGGGGCCCCACACAGATACGCAGTATTTT.

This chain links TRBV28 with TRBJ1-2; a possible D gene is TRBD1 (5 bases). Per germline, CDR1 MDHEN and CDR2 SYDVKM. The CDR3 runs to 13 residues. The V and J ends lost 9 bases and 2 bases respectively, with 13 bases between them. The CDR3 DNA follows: TGTGCCAGTCTTCCCGGGGACAACTATGGCTACACCTTC. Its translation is CASLPGDNYGYTF.

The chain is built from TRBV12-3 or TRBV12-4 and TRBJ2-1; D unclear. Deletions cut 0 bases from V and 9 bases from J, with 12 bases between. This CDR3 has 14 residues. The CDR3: CASSLAGFGPEQFF. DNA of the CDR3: TGTGCCAGCAGTTTAGCGGGTTTTGGTCCTGAGCAGTTCTTC.

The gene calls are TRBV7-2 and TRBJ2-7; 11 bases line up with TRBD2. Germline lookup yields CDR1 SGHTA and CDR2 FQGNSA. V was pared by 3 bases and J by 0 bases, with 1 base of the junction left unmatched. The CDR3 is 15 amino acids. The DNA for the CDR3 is TGTGCCAGCAGCTTTACTAGCGGGAGCTCCTACGAGCAGTACTTC. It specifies CASSFTSGSSYEQYF.

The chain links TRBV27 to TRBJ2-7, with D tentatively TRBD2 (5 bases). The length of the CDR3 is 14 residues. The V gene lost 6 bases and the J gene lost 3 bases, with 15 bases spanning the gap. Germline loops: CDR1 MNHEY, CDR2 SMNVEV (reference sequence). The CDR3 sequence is CASSAREPVYEQYF. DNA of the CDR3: TGTGCCAGCAGCGCTCGGGAACCGGTCTACGAGCAGTACTTC.

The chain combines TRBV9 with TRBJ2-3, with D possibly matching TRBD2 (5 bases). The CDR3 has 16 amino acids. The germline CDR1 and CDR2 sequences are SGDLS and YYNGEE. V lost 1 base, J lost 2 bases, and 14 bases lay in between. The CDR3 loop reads CASSVRASLITDTQYF. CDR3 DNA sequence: TGTGCCAGCAGCGTAAGGGCTAGCTTGATCACAGATACGCAGTATTTT.

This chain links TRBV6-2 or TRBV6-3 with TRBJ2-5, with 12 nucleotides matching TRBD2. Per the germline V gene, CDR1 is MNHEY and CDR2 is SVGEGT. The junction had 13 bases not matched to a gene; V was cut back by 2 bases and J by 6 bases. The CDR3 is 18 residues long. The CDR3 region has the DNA TGTGCCAGCAGTTACAAGACTAGCGGGAGAGATGGTCGGAAGACCCAGTACTTC. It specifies CASSYKTSGRDGRKTQYF.

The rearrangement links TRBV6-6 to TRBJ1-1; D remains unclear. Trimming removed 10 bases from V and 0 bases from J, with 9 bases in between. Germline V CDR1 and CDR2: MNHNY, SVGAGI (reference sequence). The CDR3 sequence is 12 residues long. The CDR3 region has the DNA TGTGCCACCAGCAATTTGAACACTGAAGCTTTCTTT. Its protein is CATSNLNTEAFF.

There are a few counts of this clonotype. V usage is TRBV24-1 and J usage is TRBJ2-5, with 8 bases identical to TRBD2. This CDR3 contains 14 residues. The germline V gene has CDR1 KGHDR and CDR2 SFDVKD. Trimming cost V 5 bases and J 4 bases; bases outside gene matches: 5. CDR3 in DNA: TGTGCCACCAGTGTCGCGGGGGGACGAGAGACCCAGTACTTC. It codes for CATSVAGGRETQYF.

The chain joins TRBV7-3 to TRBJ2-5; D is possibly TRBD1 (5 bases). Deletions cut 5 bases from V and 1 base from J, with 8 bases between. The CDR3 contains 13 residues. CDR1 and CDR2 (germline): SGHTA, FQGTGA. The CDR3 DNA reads TGTGCCAGCAGCATAGGGGTCCAAGAGACCCAGTACTTC. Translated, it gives CASSIGVQETQYF.

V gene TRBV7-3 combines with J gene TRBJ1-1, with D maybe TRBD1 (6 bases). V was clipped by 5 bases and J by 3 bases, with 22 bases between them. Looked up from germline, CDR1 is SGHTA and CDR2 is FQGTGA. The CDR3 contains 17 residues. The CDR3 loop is CASSPTSGGGADTEAFF. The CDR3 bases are TGTGCCAGCAGCCCTACTTCGGGCGGGGGCGCCGACACTGAAGCTTTCTTT.

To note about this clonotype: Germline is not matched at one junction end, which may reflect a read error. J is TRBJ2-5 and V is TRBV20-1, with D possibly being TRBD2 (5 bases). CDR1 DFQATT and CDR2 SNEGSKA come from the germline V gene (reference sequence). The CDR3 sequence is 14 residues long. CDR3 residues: CSVRERTEGETQYF. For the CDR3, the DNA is TGCAGTGTTAGAGAAAGGACTGAAGGGGAGACCCAGTACTTC.

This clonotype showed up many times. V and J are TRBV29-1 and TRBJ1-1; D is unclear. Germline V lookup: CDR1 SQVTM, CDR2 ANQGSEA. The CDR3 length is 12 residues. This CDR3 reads CRVHAGNTEAFF. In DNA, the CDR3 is TGCAGGGTTCACGCGGGGAACACTGAAGCTTTCTTT.